This T cell receptor (beta chain) emerged from a study of shared clonotypes between healthy human individuals. On the study more broadly: There were three CD4 naive, three CD4 memory, two CD8 naive and one CD8 memory plates per donor.

The CDR3 consists of 13 residues. V lost 3 bases and J 4 bases, leaving 7 bases between the germline ends. Germline CDR1 reads LNHNV; CDR2 reads YYDKDF (reference sequence). With respect to this clone: Its target is not known.

Deep-level settings were used for running the assay. Profiling relied on immunoSEQ multiplex PCR, and the TCRdb table lists in-frame clones only, not all of them. The sample includes 2 million to 2.5 million clones, 90% to 95% of them seen just once. Study results and limitations: An anticipated effect of sequencing depth on clonotype sharing among donors was recognized. Represented diversity, genetic and exposure-history alike, was limited by few donors.

This sequence was found in a man aged 18 to 29 in good health. Some clones in this sample may be carry-over from other donors' samples. This chain links TRBV15 with TRBJ1-5; D may be TRBD1 (5 bases). Sequences were obtained from naive CD4+ T cells from PBMCs. Subset defined: CD45RA+ positively selected. The CDR3 protein is CATSRTVNQPQHF. CDR3 coding DNA: TGTGCCACCAGCAGGACAGTTAATCAGCCCCAGCATTTT.